This T cell receptor (beta chain) stems from a study of T-cell memory formation after mild COVID-19. Broader study findings: Cross-reactive memory apparently joined, as some responding clones appeared in pre-infection memory.

TCRdb ran MiXCR on the 5' RACE reads and lists one entry per CDR3 protein. The sample includes 450,000 or so distinct CDR3 sequences, around 25% of them seen just once. Trimming left V 2 bases short and J 0 bases short, with 9 bases between. This CDR3 has 15 amino acids. In regard to this clonotype: The target antigen is unknown.

What was sequenced was PBMCs or a T cell subset sorted from them (not recorded which). J is TRBJ2-3 and V is TRBV12-3 or TRBV12-4, with D hard to call. This clonotype was obtained from an adult woman who had mild COVID-19 (a few samples of this study predate the infection). Cell type and time point are not known. In DNA form, the CDR3 reads TGTGCCAGCAGTTTAACTGGGTGGAGCACAGATACGCAGTATTTT. It codes for CASSLTGWSTDTQYF.